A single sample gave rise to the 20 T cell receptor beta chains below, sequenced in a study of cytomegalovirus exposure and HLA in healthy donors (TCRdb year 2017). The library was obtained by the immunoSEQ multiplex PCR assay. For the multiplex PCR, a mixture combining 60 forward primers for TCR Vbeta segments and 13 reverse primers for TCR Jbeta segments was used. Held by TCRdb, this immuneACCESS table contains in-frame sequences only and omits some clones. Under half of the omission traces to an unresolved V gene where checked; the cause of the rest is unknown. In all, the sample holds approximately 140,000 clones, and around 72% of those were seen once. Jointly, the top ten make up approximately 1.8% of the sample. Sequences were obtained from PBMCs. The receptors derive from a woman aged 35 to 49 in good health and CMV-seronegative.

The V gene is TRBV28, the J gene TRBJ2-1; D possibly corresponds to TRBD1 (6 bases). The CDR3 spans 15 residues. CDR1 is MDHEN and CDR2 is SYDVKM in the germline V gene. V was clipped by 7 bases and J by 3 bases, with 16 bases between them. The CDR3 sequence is CASTWGRGNYNEQFF. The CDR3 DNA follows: TGTGCCAGCACCTGGGGCAGGGGCAACTACAATGAGCAGTTCTTC.

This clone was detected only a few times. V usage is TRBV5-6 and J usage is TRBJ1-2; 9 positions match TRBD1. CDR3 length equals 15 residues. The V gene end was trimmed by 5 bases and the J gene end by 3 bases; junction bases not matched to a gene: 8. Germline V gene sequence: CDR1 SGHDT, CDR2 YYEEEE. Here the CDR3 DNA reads TGTGCCAGCAGAACACTGACAGGGGGGGACTATGGCTACACCTTC. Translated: CASRTLTGGDYGYTF.

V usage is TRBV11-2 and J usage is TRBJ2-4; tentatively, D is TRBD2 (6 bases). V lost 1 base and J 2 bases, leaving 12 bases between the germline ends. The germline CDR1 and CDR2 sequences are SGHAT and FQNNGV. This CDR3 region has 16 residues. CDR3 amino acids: CASSLGNGSPKNIQYF. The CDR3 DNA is TGTGCCAGCAGCTTAGGGAACGGGAGTCCCAAAAACATTCAGTACTTC.

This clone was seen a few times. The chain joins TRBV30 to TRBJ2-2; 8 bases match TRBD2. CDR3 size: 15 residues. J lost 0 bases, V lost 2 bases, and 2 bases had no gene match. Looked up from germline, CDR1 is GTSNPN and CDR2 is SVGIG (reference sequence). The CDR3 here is CAWSLAGPNTGELFF. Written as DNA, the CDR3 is TGTGCCTGGAGTCTAGCGGGTCCGAACACCGGGGAGCTGTTTTTT. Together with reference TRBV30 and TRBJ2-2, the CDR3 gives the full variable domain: SQTIHQWPATLVQPVGSPLSLECTVEGTSNPNLYWYRQAAGRGLQLLFYSVGIGQISSEVPQNLSASRPQDRQFILSSKKLLLSDSGFYLCAWSLAGPNTGELFFGEGSRLTVL.

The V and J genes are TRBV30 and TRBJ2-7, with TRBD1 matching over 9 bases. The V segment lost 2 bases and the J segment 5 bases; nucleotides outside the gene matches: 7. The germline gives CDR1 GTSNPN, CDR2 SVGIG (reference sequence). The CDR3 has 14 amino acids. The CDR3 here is CAWSYGQGFNEQYF. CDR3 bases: TGTGCCTGGAGTTACGGACAGGGGTTCAACGAGCAGTACTTC.

The DNA of the CDR3 is TGTGCCAGCAGCCCTTATCTCACAGATACGCAGTATTTT. It translates to CASSPYLTDTQYF. The chain employs TRBV27 and TRBJ2-3; D is ambiguous. The germline CDR1 and CDR2 sequences are MNHEY and SMNVEV (reference sequence). With 6 bases removed from V and 2 bases from J, the gap between germline ends came to 9 bases. The CDR3 consists of 13 residues.

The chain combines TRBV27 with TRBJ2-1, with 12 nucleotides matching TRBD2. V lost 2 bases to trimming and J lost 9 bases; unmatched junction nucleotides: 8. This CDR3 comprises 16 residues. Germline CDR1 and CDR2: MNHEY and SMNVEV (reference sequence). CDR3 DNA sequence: TGTGCCAGCAGTTTAAGGCTAGCGGGGGGGCCGGTTGAGCAGTTCTTC. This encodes CASSLRLAGGPVEQFF.

This CDR3 is CASSPQGPLSEAFF. For the CDR3, the DNA is TGCGCCAGCAGTCCACAGGGGCCATTATCTGAAGCTTTCTTT. V usage is TRBV5-1 and J usage is TRBJ1-1; TRBD1 matches 7 bases. Germline V gene data show CDR1 as SGHRS and CDR2 as YFSETQ. The J segment lost 6 bases and the V segment lost 5 bases, leaving 10 bases of the junction unmatched. CDR3 length equals 14 residues.

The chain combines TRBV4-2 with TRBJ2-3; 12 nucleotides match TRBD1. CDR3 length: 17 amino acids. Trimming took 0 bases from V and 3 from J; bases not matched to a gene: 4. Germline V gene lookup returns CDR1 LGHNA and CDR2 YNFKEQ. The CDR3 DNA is TGTGCCAGCAGCCAAGATTGGGGACAGGGGGCGACAGATACGCAGTATTTT. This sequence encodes CASSQDWGQGATDTQYF.

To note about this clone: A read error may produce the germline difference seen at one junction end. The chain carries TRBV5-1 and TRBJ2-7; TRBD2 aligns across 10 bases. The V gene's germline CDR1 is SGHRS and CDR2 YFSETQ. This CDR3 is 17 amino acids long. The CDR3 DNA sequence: TGCGCCAGCGGCTTGGTAGTCAGCGGGGGGGACACCTACGAGCAGTACTTC. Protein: CASGLVVSGGDTYEQYF.

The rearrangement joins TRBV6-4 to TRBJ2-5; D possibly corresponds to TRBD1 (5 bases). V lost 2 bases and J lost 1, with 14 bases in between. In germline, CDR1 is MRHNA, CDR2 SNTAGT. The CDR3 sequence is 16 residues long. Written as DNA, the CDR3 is TGTGCCAGCAGTGACGGTTCCAGGGTCTTCCAAGAGACCCAGTACTTC. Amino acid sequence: CASSDGSRVFQETQYF.

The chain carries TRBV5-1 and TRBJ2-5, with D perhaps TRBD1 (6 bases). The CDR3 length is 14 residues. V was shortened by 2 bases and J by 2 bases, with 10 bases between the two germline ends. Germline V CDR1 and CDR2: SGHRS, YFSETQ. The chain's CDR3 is CASSFSTGQETQYF. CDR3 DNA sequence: TGCGCCAGCAGCTTTAGTACAGGGCAAGAGACCCAGTACTTC.

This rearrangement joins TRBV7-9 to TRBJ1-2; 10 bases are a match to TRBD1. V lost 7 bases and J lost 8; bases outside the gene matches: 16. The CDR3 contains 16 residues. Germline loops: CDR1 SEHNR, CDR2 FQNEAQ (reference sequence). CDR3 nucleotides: TGTGCCAGCAACGCCCCCCTAGACAGGGGGCAAGACGGCTACACCTTC. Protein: CASNAPLDRGQDGYTF.

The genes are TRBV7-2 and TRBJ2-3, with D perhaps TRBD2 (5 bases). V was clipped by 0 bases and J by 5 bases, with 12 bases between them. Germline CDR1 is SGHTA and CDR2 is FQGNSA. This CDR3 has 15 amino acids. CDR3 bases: TGTGCCAGCAGCTTAGCAGGACCGGCGGGAGATACGCAGTATTTT. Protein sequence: CASSLAGPAGDTQYF.

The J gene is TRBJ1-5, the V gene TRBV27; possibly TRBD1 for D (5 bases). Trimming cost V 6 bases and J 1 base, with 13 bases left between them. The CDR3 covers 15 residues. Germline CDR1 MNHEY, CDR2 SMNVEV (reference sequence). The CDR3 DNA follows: TGTGCCAGCAGCCCGGTGGGGCTAAGCAATCAGCCCCAGCATTTT. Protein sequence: CASSPVGLSNQPQHF.

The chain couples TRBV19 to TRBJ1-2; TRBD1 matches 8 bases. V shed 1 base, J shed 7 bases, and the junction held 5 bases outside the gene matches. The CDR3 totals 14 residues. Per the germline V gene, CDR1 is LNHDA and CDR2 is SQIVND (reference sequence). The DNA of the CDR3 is TGTGCCAGTAGTATAGTAGGACAGGGCCGTGGCTACACCTTC. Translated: CASSIVGQGRGYTF.

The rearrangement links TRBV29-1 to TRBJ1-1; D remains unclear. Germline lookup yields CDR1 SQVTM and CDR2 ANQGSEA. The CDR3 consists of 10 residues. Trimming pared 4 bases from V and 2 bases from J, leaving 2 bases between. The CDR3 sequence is CSVVNTEAFF. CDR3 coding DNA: TGCAGCGTTGTAAACACTGAAGCTTTCTTT.

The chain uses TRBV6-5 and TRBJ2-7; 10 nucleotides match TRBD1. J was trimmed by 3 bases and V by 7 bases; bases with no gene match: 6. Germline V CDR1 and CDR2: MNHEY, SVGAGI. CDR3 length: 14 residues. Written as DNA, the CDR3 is TGTGCCAGCACTCGGACAGGGGGAGTCTACGAGCAGTACTTC. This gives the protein CASTRTGGVYEQYF.

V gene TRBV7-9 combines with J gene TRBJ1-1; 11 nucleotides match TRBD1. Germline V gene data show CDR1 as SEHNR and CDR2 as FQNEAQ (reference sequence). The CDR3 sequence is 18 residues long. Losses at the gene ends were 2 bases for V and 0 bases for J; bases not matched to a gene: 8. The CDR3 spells CASSLKIPGQGVNTEAFF. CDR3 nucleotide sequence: TGTGCCAGCAGCTTAAAGATACCGGGACAGGGGGTGAACACTGAAGCTTTCTTT.

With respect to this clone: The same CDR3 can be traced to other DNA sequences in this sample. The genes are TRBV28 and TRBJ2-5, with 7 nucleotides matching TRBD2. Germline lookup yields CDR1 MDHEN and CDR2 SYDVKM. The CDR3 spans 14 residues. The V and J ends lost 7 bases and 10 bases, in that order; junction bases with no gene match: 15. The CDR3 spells CASITGVGGVDQYF. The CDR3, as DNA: TGTGCCAGCATCACCGGTGTGGGGGGGGTGGACCAGTACTTC. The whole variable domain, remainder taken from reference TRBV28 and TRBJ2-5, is DVKVTQSSRYLVKRTGEKVFLECVQDMDHENMFWYRQDPGLGLRLIYFSYDVKMKEKGDIPEGYSVSREKKERFSLILESASTNQTSMYLCASITGVGGVDQYFGPGTRLLVL.